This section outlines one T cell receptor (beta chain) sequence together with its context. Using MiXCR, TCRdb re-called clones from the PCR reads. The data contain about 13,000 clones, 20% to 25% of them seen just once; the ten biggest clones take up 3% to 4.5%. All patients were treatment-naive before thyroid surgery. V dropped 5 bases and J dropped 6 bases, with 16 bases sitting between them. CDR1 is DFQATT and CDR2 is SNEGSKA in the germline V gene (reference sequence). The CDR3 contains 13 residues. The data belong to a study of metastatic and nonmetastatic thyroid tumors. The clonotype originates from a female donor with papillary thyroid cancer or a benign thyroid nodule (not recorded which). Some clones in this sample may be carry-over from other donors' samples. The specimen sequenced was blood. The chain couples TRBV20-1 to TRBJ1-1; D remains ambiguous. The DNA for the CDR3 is TGCAGTGCTCCCTCCCCCACAGTCGCTGAAGCTTTCTTT. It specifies CSAPSPTVAEAFF.